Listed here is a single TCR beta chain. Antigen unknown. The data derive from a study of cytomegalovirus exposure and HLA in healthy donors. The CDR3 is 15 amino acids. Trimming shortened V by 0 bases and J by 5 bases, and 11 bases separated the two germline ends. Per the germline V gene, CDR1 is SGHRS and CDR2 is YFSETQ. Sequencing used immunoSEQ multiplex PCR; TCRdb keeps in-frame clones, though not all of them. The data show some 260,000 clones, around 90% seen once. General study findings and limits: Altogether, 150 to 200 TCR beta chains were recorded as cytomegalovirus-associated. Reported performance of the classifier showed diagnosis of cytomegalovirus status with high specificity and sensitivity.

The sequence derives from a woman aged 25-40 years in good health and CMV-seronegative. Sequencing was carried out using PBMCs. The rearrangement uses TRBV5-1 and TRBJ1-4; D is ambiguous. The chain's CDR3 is CASSLESGYNEKLFF. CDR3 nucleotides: TGCGCCAGCAGCTTGGAGTCGGGGTACAATGAAAAACTGTTTTTT.